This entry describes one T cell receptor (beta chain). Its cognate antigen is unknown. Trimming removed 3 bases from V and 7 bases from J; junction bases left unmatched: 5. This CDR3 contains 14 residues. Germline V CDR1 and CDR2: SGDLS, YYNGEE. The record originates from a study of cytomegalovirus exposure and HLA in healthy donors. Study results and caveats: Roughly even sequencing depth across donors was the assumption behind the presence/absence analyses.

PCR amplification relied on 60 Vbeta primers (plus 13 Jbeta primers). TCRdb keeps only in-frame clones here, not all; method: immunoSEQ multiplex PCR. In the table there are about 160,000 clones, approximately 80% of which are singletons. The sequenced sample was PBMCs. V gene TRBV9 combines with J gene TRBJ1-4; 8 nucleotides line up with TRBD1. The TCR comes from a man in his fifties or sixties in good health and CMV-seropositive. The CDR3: CASSGQGWGEKLFF. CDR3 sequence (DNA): TGTGCCAGCAGCGGACAGGGGTGGGGTGAAAAACTGTTTTTT.